This T cell receptor beta chain was observed in a study of blood T cell repertoires in COVID-19. At the level of the study: Nucleic acid was either cDNA or gDNA, and it came from T cells, B-cell-depleted T cells, or PBMCs.

Those enrolled in Seattle joined during active infection and were followed longitudinally afterward. Profiled with immunoSEQ multiplex PCR; TCRdb holds only in-frame clones, not every one. The sample comprises a few hundred thousand clones, around nine tenths of which are singletons, and approximately 1.8% rests with the top ten. From germline, CDR1 is MNHNY and CDR2 SVGAGI (reference sequence). The CDR3 covers 16 residues. V shed 0 bases, J shed 4 bases, and the junction held 5 bases outside the gene matches. This clone was recorded only once. The chain recombines TRBV6-6 with TRBJ2-2; TRBD1 agrees at 7 bases. This TCR came from a woman in her 30s with COVID-19, enrolled during active disease. Sequenced input: peripheral blood. CDR3 amino acids: CASSYSKGAGTGELFF. The CDR3 nucleotides read TGTGCCAGCAGTTACTCCAAGGGGGCGGGCACCGGGGAGCTGTTTTTT.